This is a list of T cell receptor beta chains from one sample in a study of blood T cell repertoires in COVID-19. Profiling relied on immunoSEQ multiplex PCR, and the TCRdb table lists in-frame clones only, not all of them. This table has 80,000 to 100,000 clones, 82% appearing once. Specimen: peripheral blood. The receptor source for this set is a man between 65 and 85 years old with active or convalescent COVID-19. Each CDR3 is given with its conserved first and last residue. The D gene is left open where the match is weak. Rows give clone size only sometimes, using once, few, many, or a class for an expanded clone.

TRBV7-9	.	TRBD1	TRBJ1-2	CASSFTDRVHAGYTF	TGTGCCAGCAGCTTCACGGACAGGGTCCATGCAGGCTACACCTTC
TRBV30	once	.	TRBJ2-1	CAWSVQEGVDEQFF	TGTGCCTGGAGTGTACAAGAGGGGGTGGATGAGCAGTTCTTC
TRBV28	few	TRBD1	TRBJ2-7	CASRSYRGLGHF	TGTGCCAGCAGATCGTACAGGGGCCTTGGGCACTTC
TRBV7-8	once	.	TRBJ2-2	CASSFGLTANTGELFF	TGTGCCAGCAGCTTTGGGCTGACAGCTAACACCGGGGAGCTGTTTTTT
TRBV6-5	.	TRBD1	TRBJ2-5	CASSSGGETQYF	TGTGCCAGCAGTTCAGGGGGAGAGACCCAGTACTTC
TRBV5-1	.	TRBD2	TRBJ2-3	CASSWGATSGATDTQYF	TGCGCCAGCAGCTGGGGGGCGACTAGCGGGGCCACAGATACGCAGTATTTT
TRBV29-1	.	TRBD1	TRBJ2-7	CSVVGTVYEQYF	TGCAGCGTTGTTGGGACAGTCTACGAGCAGTACTTC
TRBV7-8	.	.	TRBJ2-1	CASRPDRQGGNEQFF	TGTGCCAGCAGACCGGACAGGCAGGGGGGCAATGAGCAGTTCTTC
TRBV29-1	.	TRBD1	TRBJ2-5	CSAGTAKRAQYF	TGCAGCGCTGGGACAGCCAAACGGGCCCAGTACTTC
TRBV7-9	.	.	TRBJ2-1	CASSLEGMQNEQFF	TGTGCCAGCAGCTTAGAGGGGATGCAGAATGAGCAGTTCTTC
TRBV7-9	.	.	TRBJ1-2	CASSRPTGALGYTF	TGTGCCAGCAGCCGTCCGACAGGCGCTCTTGGCTACACCTTC
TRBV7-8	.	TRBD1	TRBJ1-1	CASSRGQGHTEAFF	TGTGCCAGCAGCCGGGGACAGGGGCACACTGAAGCTTTCTTT
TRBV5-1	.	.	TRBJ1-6	CASSLISVANSPLHF	TGCGCCAGCAGCCTGATTTCTGTAGCCAATTCACCCCTCCACTTT
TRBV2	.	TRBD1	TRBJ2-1	CASSGGTGGYNEQFF	TGTGCCAGCAGTGGTGGGACAGGGGGTTACAATGAGCAGTTCTTC
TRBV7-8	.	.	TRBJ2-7	CASSSGKGSYEQYF	TGTGCCAGCAGCTCAGGGAAGGGCAGTTACGAGCAGTACTTC
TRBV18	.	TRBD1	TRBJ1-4	CASSQIPSPDRGEKLFF	TGTGCCAGCTCACAGATCCCATCCCCGGACAGGGGTGAAAAACTGTTTTTT
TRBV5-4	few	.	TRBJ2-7	CASSFNHEQYF	TGTGCCAGCAGCTTTAATCACGAGCAGTACTTC
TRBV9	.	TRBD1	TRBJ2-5	CASSAGQGSRETQYF	TGTGCCAGCAGCGCCGGACAGGGGTCGCGGGAGACCCAGTACTTC
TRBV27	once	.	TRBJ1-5	CASSFPTESSNQPQHF	TGTGCCAGCAGTTTCCCGACTGAGAGTAGCAATCAGCCCCAGCATTTT
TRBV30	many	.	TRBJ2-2	CAWNPNYSRRELFF	TGTGCCTGGAATCCAAATTACTCCCGCCGGGAGCTGTTTTTT
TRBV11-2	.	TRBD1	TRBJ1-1	CASSFGQEGRPNTEAFF	TGTGCCAGCAGCTTCGGACAGGAGGGTCGGCCGAACACTGAAGCTTTCTTT
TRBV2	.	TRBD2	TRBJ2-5	CASSGNLLAGETQYF	TGTGCCAGCAGCGGGAACTTACTAGCGGGGGAGACCCAGTACTTC
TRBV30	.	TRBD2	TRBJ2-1	CAWSVLAHLDEQFF	TGTGCCTGGAGTGTACTAGCGCATTTGGATGAGCAGTTCTTC
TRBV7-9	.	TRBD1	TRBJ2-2	CASSLAGTGGRELFF	TGTGCCAGCAGCTTAGCTGGGACAGGGGGTCGGGAGCTGTTTTTT
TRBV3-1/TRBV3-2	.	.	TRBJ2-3	CASSQVPGILTDTQYF	TGTGCCAGCAGCCAAGTCCCAGGGATCCTCACAGATACGCAGTATTTT
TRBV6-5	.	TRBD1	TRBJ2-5	CASSSHRGWKETQYF	TGTGCCAGCAGTAGCCACAGGGGTTGGAAAGAGACCCAGTACTTC
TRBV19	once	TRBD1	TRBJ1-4	CASSIEGAREKLFF	TGTGCCAGTAGTATTGAGGGGGCGCGGGAAAAACTGTTTTTT
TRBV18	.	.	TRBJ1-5	CASSPDRINQPQHF	TGTGCCAGCTCCCCAGACAGGATAAATCAGCCCCAGCATTTT
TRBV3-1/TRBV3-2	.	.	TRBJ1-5	CASSRGPSNQPQHF	TGTGCCAGCAGCCGGGGCCCGAGCAATCAGCCCCAGCATTTT
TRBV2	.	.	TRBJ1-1	CASSEGRVDTEAFF	TGTGCCAGCAGTGAAGGGAGGGTAGACACCGAAGCTTTCTTT
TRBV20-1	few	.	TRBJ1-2	CSARDGGYTF	TGCAGTGCTAGAGATGGCGGCTACACCTTC
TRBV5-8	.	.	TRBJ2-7	CASSWGEEGRYF	TGTGCCAGCAGCTGGGGAGAGGAGGGACGGTACTTC
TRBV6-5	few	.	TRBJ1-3	CASSPGGANENTIYF	TGTGCCAGCAGTCCCGGGGGGGCTAATGAAAACACCATATATTTT
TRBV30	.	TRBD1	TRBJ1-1	CAWAPGQGNTEAFF	TGTGCCTGGGCCCCGGGACAGGGGAACACTGAAGCTTTCTTT
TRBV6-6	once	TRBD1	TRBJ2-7	CASRTGDNYEQYF	TGTGCCAGCAGGACAGGGGACAACTACGAGCAGTACTTC
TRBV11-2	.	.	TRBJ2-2	CASSLGGFTGELFF	TGTGCCAGCAGCTTAGGAGGGTTTACCGGGGAGCTGTTTTTT
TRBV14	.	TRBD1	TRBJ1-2	CASSQAGGAHGYTF	TGTGCCAGCAGCCAAGCAGGGGGCGCACATGGCTACACCTTC
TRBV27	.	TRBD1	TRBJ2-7	CASSPSGQGRVF	TGTGCCAGCAGTCCCTCGGGACAGGGCCGTGTCTTC
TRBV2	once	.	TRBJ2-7	CASTREGYEQYF	TGTGCCAGCACCAGGGAAGGGTACGAGCAGTACTTC
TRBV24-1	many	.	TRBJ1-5	CATSSNQPQHF	TGTGCCACCAGTTCTAATCAGCCCCAGCATTTT
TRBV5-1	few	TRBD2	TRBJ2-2	CASSVDSGGSGELFF	TGCGCCAGCAGCGTTGATAGCGGGGGGTCCGGGGAGCTGTTTTTT
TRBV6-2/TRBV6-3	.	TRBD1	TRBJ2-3	CASSYRQGTTDTQYF	TGTGCCAGCAGTTACCGACAGGGGACCACAGATACGCAGTATTTT
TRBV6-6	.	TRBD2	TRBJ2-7	CASRLAGGPYEQYF	TGTGCCAGCAGGCTAGCGGGGGGGCCCTACGAGCAGTACTTC
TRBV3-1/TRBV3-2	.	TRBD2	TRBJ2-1	CASSQGTSEYNEQFF	TGTGCCAGCAGCCAAGGGACTAGCGAGTACAATGAGCAGTTCTTC